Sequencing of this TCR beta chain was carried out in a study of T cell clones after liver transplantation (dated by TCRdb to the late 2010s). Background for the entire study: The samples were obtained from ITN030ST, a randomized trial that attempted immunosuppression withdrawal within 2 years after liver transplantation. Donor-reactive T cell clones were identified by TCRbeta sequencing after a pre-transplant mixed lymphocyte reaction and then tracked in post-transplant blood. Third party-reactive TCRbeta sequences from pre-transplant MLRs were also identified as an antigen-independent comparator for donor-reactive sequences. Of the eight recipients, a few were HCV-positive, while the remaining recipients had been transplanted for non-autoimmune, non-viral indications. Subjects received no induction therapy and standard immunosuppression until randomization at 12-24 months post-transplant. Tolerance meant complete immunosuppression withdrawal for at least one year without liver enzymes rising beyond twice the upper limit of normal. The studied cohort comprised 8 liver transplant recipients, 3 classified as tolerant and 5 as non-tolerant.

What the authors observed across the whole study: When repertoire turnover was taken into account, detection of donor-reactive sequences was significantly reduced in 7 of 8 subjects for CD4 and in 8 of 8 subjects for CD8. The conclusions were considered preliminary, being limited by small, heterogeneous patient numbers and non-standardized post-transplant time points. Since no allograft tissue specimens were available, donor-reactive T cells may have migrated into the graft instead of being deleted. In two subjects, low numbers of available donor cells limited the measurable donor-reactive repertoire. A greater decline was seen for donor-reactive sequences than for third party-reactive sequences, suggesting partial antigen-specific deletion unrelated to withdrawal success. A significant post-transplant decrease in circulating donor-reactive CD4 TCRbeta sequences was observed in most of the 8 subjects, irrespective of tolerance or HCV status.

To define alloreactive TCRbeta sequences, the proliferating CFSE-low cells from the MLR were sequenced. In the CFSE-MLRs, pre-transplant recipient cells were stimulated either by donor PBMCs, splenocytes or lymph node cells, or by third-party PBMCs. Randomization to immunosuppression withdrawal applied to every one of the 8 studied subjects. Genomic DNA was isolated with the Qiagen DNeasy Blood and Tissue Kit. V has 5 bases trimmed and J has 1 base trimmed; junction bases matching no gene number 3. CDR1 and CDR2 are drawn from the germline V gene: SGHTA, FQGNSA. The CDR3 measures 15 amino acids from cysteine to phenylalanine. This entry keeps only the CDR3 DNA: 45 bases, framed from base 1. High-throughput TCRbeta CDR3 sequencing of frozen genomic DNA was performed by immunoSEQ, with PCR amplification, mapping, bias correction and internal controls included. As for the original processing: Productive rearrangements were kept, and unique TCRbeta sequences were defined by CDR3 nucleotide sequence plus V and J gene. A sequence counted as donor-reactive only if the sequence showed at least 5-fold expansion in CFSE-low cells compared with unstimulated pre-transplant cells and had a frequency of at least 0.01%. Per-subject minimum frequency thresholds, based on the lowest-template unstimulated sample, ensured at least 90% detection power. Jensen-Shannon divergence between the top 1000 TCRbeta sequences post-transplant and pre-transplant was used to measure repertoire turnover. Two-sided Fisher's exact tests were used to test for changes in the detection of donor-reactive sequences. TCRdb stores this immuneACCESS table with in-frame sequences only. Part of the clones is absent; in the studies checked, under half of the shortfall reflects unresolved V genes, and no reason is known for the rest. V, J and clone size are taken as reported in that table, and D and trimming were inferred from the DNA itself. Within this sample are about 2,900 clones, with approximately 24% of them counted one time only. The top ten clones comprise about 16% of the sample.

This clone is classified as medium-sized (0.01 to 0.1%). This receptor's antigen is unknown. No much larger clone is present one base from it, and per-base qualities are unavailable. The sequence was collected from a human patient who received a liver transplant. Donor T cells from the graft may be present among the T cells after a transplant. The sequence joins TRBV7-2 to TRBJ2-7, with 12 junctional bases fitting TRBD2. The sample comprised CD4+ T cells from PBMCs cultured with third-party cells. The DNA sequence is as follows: TGTGCCAGCAGCCTTACTAGCGGGGGGTCCTACGAGCAGTACTTC. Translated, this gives CASSLTSGGSYEQYF.